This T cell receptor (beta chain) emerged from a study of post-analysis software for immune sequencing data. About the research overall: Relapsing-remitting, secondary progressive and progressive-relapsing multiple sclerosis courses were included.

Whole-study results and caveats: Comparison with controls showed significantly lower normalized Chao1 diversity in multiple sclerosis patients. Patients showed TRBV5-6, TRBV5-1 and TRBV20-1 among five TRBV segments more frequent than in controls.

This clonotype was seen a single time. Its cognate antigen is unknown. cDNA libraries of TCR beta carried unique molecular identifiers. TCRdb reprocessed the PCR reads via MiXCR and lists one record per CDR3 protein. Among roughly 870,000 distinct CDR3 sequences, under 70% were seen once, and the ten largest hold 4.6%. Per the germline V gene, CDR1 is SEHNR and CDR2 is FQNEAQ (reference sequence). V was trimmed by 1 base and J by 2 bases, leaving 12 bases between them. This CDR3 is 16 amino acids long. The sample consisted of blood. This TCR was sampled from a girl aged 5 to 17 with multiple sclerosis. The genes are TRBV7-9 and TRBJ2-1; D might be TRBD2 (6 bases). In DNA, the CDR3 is TGTGCCAGCAGCTTAGGTACGGGAGAGGCCTACAATGAGCAGTTCTTC. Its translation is CASSLGTGEAYNEQFF. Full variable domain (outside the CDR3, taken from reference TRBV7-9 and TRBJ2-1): DTGVSQNPRHKITKRGQNVTFRCDPISEHNRLYWYRQTLGQGPEFLTYFQNEAQLEKSRLLSDRFSAERPKGSFSTLEIQRTEQGDSAMYLCASSLGTGEAYNEQFFGPGTRLTVL.